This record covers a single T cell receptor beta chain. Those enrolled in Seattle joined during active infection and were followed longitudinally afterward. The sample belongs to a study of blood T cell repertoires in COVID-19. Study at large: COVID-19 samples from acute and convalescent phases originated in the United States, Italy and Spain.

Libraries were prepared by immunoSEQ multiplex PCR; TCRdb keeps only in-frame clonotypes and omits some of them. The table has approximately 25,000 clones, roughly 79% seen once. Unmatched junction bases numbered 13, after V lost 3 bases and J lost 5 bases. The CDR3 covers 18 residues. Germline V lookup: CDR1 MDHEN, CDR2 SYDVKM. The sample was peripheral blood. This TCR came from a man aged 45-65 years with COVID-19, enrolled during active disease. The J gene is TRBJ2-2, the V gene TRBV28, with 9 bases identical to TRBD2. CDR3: CASSFRRGGRVGTGELFF. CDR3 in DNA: TGTGCCAGCAGTTTTAGGCGGGGGGGCCGGGTCGGAACCGGGGAGCTGTTTTTT.